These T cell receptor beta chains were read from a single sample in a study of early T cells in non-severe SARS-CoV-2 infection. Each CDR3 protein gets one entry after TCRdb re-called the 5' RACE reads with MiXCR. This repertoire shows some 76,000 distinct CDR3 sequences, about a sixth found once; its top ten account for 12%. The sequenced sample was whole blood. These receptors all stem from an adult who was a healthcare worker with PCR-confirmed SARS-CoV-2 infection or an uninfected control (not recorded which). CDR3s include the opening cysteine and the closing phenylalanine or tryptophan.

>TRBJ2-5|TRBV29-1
CSVLQGPYQETQYF
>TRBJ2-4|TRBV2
CAGTGTGKSKNIQYF
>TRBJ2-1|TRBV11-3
CASSPALAGASSEQFF
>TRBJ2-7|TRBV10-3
CAISDLGEQYF
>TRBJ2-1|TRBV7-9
CASSPQDEQFF
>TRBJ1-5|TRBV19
CASTTGGNNQPQHF
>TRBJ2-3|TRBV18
CASSPTILGQGSQDTQYF
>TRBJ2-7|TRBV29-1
CSVALRYEQYF
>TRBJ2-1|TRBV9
CASSATISNNVFF
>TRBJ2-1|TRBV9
CASSPPFLAGAPNEQFF
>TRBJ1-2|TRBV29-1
CSVGEDGYTF
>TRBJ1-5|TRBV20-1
CSARRDGNQPQHF
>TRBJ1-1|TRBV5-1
CASSLAAGISNTEAFF
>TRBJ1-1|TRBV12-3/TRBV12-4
CASSLMGTEAFF
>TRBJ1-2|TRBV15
CATSRGEGSNYGYTF
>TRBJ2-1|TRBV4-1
CASSQGQGANNEQFF
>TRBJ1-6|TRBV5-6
CASSFGEGALHF
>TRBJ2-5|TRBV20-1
CSATRRGLQETQYF
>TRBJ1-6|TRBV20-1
CSASHSDRESSPLHF
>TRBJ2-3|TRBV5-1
CASSLRSSGGAPDTQYF
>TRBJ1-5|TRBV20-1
CSARDLGGLNQPQHF
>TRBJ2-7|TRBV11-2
CASSLVVTEQYF
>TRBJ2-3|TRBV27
CASSLSGTDTQYF
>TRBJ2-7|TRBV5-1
CASSLGTPTYEQYF
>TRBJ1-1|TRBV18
CASSPFKNTEAFF
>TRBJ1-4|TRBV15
CATELGGVNEKLFF
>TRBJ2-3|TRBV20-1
CSAREDGSTDTQYF
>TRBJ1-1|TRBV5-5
CASSYLDRVQATEAFF
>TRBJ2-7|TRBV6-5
CASSRDSSREQYF
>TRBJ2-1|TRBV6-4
CASSSGTGTYNEQFF
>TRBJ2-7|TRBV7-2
CASSLDPGLAYEQYF
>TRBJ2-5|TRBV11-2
CASSLGPAGTQYF
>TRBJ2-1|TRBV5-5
CASSSPIGAGGGHEQFF
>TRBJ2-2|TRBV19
CASIKGRDTGELFF
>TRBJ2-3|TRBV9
CASSASGSSGAGTDTQYF
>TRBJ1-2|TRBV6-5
CASSTGNTPNYGYTF
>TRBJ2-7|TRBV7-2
CASSLADFSYEQYF
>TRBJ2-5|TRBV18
CASSPSALQETQYF
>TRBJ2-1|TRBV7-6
CASSLSPNEQLF
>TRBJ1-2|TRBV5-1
CASSPDGDYGYTF
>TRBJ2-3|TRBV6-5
CASRPRDGTDTQYF
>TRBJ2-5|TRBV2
CASVRDRQETQYF
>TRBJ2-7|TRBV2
CASAGSTSGSWYEQYF